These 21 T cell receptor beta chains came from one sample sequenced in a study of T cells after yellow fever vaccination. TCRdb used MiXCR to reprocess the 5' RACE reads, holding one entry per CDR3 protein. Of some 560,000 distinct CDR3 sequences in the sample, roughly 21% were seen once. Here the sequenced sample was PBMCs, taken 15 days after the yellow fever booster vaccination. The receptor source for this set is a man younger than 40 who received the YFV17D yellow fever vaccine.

The CDR3, as DNA: TGTGCCAGCCAGCAGGGGGGGAGTTCGAACTACGAGCAGTACTTC. Its protein is CASQQGGSSNYEQYF. This sequence joins TRBV2 and TRBJ2-7, with D possibly being TRBD1 or TRBD2 (7 bases each). V lost 8 bases to trimming and J lost 3 bases, with 20 bases between them. This CDR3 spans 15 amino acids. The germline V gene encodes CDR1 SNHLY and CDR2 FYNNEI. Drawing the rest from reference TRBV2 and TRBJ2-7, the complete variable domain is EPEVTQTPSHQVTQMGQEVILRCVPISNHLYFYWYRQILGQKVEFLVSFYNNEISEKSEIFDDQFSVERPDGSNFTLKIRSTKLEDSAMYFCASQQGGSSNYEQYFGPGTRLTVT.

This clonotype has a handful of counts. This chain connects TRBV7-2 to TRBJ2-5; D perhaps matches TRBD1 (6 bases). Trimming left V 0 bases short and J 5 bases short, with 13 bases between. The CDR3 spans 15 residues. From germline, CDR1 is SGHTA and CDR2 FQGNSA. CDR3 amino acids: CASSLAGQTSETQYF. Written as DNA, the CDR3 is TGTGCCAGCAGCTTAGCGGGACAAACGTCGGAGACCCAGTACTTC.

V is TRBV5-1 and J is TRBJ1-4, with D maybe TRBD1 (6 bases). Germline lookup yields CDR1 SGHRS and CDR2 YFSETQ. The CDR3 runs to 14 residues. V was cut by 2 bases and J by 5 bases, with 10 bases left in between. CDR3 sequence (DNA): TGCGCCAGCAGCTTACAGGGTGCCAATGAAAAACTGTTTTTT. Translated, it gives CASSLQGANEKLFF.

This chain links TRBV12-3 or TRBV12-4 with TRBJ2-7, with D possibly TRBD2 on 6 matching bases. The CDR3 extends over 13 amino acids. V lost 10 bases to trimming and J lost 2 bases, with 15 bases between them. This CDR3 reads CATRSGETYEQYF. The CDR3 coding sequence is TGTGCCACCAGATCGGGGGAGACCTACGAGCAGTACTTC.

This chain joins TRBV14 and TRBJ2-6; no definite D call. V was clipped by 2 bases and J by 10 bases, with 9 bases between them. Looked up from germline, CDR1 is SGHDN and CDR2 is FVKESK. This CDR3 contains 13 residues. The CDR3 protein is CASSQLEVNVLTF. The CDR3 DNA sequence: TGTGCCAGCAGCCAACTGGAAGTAAACGTCCTGACTTTC.

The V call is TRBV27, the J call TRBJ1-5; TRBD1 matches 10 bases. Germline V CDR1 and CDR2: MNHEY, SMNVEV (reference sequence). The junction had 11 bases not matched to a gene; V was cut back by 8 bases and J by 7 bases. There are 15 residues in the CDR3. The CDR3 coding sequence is TGTGCCAGCGGGTCCGGGACAGGGGAGTGGCAGCCCCAGCATTTT. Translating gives CASGSGTGEWQPQHF.

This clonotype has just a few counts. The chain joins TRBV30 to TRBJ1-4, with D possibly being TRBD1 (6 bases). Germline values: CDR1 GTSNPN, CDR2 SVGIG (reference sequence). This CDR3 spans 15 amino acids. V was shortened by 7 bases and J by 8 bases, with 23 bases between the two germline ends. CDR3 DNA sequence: TGTGCCTACAACCGTTTGGGGGGCGGTGAGGAAAAACTGTTTTTT. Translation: CAYNRLGGGEEKLFF.

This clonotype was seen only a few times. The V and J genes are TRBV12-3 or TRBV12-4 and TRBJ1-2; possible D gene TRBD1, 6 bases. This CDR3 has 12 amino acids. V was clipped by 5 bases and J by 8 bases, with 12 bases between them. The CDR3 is CASSPTGGGYTF. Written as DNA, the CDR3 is TGTGCCAGCAGTCCGACAGGCGGAGGCTACACCTTC.

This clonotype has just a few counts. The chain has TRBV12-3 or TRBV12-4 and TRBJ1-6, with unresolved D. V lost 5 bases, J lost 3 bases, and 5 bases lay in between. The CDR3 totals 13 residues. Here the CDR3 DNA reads TGTGCCAGCAGTCGGGGCTATAATTCACCCCTCCACTTT. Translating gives CASSRGYNSPLHF.

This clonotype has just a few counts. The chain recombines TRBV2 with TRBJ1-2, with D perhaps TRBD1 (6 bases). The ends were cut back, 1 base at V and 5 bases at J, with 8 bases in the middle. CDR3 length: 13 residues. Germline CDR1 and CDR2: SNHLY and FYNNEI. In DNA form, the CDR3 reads TGTGCCAGCAGTGAAGTCACAGGGTATGGCTACACCTTC. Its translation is CASSEVTGYGYTF.

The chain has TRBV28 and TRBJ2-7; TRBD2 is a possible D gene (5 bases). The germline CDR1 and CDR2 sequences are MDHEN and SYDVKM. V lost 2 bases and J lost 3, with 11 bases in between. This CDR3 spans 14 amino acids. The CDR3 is CASSLGRVRYEQYF. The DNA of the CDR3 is TGTGCCAGCAGTTTAGGGCGGGTGCGCTACGAGCAGTACTTC. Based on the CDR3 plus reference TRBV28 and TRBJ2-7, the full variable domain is DVKVTQSSRYLVKRTGEKVFLECVQDMDHENMFWYRQDPGLGLRLIYFSYDVKMKEKGDIPEGYSVSREKKERFSLILESASTNQTSMYLCASSLGRVRYEQYFGPGTRLTVT.

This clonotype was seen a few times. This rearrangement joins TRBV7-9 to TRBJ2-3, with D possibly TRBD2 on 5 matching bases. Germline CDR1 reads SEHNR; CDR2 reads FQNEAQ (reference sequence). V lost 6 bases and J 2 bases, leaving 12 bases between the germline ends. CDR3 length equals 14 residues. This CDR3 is CASRVDSLTDTQYF. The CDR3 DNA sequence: TGTGCCAGCAGGGTGGACTCCCTCACAGATACGCAGTATTTT.

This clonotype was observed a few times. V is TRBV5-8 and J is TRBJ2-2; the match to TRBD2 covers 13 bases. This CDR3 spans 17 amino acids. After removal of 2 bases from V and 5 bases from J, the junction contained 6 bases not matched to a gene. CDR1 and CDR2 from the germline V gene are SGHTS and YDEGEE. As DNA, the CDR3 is TGTGCCAGCAGCTTCCGGACTAGCGGGAGTGGGACCGGGGAGCTGTTTTTT. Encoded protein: CASSFRTSGSGTGELFF.

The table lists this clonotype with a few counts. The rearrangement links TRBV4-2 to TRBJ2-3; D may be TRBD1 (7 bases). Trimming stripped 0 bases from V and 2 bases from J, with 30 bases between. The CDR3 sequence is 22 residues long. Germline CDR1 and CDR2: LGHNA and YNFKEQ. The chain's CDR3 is CASSQDEGAGASEIAATDTQYF. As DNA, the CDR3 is TGTGCCAGCAGCCAAGATGAGGGGGCCGGCGCCTCAGAAATAGCGGCCACAGATACGCAGTATTTT.

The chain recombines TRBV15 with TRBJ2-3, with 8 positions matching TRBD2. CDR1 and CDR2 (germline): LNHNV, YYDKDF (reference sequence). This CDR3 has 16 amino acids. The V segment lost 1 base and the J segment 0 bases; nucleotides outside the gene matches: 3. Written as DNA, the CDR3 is TGTGCCACCAGCAGAGCATCTAGCGGGAGCACAGATACGCAGTATTTT. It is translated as CATSRASSGSTDTQYF. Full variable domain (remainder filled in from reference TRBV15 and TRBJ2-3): DAMVIQNPRYQVTQFGKPVTLSCSQTLNHNVMYWYQQKSSQAPKLLFHYYDKDFNNEADTPDNFQSRRPNTSFCFLDIRSPGLGDTAMYLCATSRASSGSTDTQYFGPGTRLTVL.

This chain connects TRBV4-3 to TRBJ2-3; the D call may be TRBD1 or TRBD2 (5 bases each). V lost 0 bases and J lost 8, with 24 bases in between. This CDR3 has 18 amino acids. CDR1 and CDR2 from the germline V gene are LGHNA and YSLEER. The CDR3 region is CASSQDRGTRGSLGTQYF. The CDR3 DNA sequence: TGCGCCAGCAGCCAAGATCGTGGGACCCGAGGTTCACTAGGTACGCAGTATTTT.

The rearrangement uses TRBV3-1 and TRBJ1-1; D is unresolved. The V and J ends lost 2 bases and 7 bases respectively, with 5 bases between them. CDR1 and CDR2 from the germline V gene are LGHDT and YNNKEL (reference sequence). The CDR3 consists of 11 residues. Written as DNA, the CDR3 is TGTGCCAGCAGCCAAACATATGAAGCTTTCTTT. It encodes CASSQTYEAFF.

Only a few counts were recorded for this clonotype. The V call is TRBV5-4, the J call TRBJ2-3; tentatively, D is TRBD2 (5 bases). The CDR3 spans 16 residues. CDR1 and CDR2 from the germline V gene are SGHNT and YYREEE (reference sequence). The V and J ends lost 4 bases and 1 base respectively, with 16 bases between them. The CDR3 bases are TGTGCCAGCAGCCAAAGACGGGGATTGGGCACAGATACGCAGTATTTT. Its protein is CASSQRRGLGTDTQYF.

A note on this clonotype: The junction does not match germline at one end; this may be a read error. DNA of the CDR3: TGTGCCAGCAGCTTGGGACTAGCGGGAGGGCCGATCTTC. It encodes CASSLGLAGGPIF. The chain uses TRBV5-4 and TRBJ2-1; 14 positions agree with TRBD2. CDR1 SGHNT and CDR2 YYREEE come from the germline V gene (reference sequence). The length of the CDR3 is 13 residues.

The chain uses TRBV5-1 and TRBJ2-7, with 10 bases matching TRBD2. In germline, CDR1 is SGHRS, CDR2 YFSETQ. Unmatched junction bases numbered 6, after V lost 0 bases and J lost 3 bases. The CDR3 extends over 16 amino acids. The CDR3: CASSLGASGSSYEQYF. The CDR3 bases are TGCGCCAGCAGCTTGGGGGCTAGCGGGAGTAGCTACGAGCAGTACTTC.

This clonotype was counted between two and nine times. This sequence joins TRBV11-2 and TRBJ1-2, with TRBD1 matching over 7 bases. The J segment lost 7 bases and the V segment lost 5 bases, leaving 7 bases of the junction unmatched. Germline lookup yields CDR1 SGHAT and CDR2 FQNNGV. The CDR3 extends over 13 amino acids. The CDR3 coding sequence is TGTGCCAGCAGCCGAAATACAGGGGTTGGCTACACCTTC. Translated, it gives CASSRNTGVGYTF.